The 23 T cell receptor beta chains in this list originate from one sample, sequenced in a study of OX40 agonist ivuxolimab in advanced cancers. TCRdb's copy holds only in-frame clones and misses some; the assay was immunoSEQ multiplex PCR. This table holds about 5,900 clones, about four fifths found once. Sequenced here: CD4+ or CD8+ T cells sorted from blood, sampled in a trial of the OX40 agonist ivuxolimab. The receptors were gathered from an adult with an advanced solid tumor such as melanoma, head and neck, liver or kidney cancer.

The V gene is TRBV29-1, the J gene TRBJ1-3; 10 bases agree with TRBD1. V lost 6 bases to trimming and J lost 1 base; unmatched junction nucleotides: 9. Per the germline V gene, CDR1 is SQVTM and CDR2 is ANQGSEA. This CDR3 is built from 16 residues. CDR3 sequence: CSVASRDRGSGNTIYF. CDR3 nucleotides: TGCAGCGTCGCGTCCCGGGACAGGGGATCTGGAAACACCATATATTTT.

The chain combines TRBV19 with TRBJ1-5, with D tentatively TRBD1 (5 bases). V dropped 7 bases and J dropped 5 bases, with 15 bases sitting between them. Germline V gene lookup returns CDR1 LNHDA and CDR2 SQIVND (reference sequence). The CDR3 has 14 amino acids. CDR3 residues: CASNPWGDYQPQHF. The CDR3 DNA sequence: TGTGCCAGTAACCCCTGGGGGGACTATCAGCCCCAGCATTTT.

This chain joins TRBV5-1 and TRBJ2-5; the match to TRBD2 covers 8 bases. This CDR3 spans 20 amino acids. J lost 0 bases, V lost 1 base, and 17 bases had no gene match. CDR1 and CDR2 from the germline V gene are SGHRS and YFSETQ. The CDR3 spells CASSLWGAQGLAGNQETQYF. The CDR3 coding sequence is TGCGCCAGCAGCTTGTGGGGGGCCCAGGGCCTAGCGGGTAACCAAGAGACCCAGTACTTC.

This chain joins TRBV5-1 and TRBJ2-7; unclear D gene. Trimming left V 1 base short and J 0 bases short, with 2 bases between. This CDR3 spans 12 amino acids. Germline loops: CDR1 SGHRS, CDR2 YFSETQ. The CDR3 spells CASSLTSYEQYF. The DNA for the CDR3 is TGCGCCAGCAGCTTGACCTCCTACGAGCAGTACTTC.

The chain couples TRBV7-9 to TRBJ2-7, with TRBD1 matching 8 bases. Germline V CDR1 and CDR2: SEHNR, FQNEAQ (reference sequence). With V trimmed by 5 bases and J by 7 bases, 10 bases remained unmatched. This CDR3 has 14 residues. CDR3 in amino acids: CASSLGQGRQEQYF. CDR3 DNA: TGTGCCAGCAGCCTTGGACAGGGAAGGCAAGAGCAGTACTTC. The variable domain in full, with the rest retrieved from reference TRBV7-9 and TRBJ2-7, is DTGVSQNPRHKITKRGQNVTFRCDPISEHNRLYWYRQTLGQGPEFLTYFQNEAQLEKSRLLSDRFSAERPKGSFSTLEIQRTEQGDSAMYLCASSLGQGRQEQYFGPGTRLTVT.

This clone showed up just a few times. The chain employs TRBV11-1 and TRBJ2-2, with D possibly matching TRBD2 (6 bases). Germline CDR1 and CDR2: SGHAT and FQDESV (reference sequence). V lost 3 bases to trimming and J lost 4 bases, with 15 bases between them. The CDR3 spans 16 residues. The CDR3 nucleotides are TGTGCCAGCAGCTTTTTTGTGCGGGAAATCACCGGGGAGCTGTTTTTT. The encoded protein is CASSFFVREITGELFF.

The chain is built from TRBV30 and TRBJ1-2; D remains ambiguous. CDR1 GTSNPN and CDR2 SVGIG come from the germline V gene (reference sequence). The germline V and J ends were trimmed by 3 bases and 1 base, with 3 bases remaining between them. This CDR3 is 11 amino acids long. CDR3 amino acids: CAWRGNYGYTF. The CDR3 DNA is TGTGCCTGGAGGGGTAACTATGGCTACACCTTC.

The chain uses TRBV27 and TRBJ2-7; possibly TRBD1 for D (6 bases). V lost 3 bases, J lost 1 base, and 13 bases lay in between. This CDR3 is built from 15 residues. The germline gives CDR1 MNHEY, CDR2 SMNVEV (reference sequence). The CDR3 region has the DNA TGTGCCAGCAGTTTGGGATCGGGACAATCCTACGAGCAGTACTTC. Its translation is CASSLGSGQSYEQYF.

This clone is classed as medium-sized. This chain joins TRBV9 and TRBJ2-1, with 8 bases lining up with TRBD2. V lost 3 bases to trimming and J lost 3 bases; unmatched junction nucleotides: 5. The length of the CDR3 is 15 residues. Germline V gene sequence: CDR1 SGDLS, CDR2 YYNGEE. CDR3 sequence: CASSAAGTSYNEQFF. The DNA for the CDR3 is TGTGCCAGCAGCGCGGCCGGGACTAGCTACAATGAGCAGTTCTTC.

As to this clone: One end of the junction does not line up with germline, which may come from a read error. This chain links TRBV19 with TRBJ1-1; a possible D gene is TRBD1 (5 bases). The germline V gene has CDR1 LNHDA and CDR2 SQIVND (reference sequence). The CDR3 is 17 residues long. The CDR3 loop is CASSIGRVTLMNTEAFF. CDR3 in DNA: TGTGCCAGTAGCATAGGCAGGGTTACCCTCATGAACACTGAAGCTTTCTTT.

Written as DNA, the CDR3 is TGTGCCAGCAGCGGAGGGGGGAGGGGGCTGGAACAGCCCCAGCATTTT. This translates into CASSGGGRGLEQPQHF. The chain is built from TRBV28 and TRBJ1-5; 7 bases line up with TRBD1. With V trimmed by 6 bases and J by 7 bases, 15 bases remained unmatched. CDR1 and CDR2 (germline): MDHEN, SYDVKM. The CDR3 has 16 residues.

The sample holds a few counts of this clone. CDR3 sequence: CASSQDHGTSGSNEQFF. DNA of the CDR3: TGTGCCAGCAGCCAAGATCACGGGACTAGCGGGAGCAATGAGCAGTTCTTC. This chain uses TRBV4-2 with TRBJ2-1; TRBD2 aligns across 14 bases. Germline lookup yields CDR1 LGHNA and CDR2 YNFKEQ. The CDR3 is made up of 17 amino acids. J gave up 6 bases and V 0 bases, and 4 bases lay outside the gene matches.

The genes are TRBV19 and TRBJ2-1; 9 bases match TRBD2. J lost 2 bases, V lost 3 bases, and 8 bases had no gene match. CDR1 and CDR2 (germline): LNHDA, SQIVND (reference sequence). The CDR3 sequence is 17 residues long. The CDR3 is CASSIDLASGTYNEQFF. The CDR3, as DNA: TGTGCCAGTAGTATCGATTTGGCTAGCGGGACCTACAATGAGCAGTTCTTC.

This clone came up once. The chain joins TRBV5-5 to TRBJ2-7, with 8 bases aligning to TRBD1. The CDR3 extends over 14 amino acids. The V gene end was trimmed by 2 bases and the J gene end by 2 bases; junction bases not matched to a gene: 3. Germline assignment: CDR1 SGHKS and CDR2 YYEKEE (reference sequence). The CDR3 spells CASSFGQGPYEQYF. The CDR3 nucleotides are TGTGCCAGCAGCTTCGGACAGGGCCCCTACGAGCAGTACTTC.

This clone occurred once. CDR3 DNA sequence: TGTGCCAGCAGCTTAGATGGCTACACCTTC. Its translation: CASSLDGYTF. The V gene is TRBV7-9, the J gene TRBJ1-2, with no clear D. In germline, CDR1 is SEHNR, CDR2 FQNEAQ (reference sequence). The CDR3 loop spans 10 amino acids. V was clipped by 1 base and J by 6 bases, with 0 bases between them. The variable domain in full, with the rest retrieved from reference TRBV7-9 and TRBJ1-2, is DTGVSQNPRHKITKRGQNVTFRCDPISEHNRLYWYRQTLGQGPEFLTYFQNEAQLEKSRLLSDRFSAERPKGSFSTLEIQRTEQGDSAMYLCASSLDGYTFGSGTRLTVV.

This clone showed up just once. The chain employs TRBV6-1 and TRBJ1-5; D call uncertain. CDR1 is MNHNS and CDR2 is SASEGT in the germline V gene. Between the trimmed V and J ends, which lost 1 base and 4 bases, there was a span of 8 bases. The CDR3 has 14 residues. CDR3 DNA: TGTGCCAGCAGTGAAGGGGCGGGTAATCAGCCCCAGCATTTT. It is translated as CASSEGAGNQPQHF.

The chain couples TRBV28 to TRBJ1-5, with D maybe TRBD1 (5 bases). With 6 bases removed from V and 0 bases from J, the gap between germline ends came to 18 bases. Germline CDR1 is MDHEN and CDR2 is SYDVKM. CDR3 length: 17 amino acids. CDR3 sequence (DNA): TGTGCCAGCAGCCCCCCGCAGGGAATTGGTAGCAATCAGCCCCAGCATTTT. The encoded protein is CASSPPQGIGSNQPQHF.

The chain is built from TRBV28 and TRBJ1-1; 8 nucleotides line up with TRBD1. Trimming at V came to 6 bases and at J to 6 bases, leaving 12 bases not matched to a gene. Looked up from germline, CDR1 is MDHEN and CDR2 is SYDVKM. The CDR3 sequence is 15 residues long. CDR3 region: CASSLPGQGVAEAFF. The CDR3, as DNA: TGTGCCAGCAGCTTACCCGGACAGGGCGTTGCTGAAGCTTTCTTT.

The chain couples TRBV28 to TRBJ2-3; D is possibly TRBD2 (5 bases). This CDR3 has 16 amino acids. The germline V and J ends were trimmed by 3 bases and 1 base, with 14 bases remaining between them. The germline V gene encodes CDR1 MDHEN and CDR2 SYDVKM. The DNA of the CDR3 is TGTGCCAGCAGTTTTAGTGGGGAGAGAGGCACAGATACGCAGTATTTT. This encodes CASSFSGERGTDTQYF.

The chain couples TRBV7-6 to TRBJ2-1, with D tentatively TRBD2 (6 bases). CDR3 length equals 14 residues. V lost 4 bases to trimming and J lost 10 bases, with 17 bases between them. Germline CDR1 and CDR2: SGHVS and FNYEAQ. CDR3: CASSSAPGGGEQFF. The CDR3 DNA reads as TGTGCCAGCAGCTCCGCCCCCGGGGGTGGCGAGCAGTTCTTC.

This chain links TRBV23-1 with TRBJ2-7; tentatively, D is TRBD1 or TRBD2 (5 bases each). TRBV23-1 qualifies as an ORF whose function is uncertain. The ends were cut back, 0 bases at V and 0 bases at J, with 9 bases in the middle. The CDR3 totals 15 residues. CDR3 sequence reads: CASSQSGRSSYEQYF. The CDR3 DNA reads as TGCGCCAGCAGTCAATCGGGACGGAGCTCCTACGAGCAGTACTTC.

The CDR3 protein is CASRRENQETQYF. CDR3 in DNA: TGTGCCAGCAGGCGGGAAAATCAAGAGACCCAGTACTTC. V gene TRBV6-1 combines with J gene TRBJ2-5; D might be TRBD2 (6 bases). Germline V gene sequence: CDR1 MNHNS, CDR2 SASEGT. The CDR3 is 13 amino acids. The germline V and J ends were trimmed by 6 bases and 2 bases, with 10 bases remaining between them.

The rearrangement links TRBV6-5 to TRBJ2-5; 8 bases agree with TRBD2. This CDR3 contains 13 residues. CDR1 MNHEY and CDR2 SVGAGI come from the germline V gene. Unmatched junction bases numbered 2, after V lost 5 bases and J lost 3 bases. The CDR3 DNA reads TGTGCCAGCAGTGAGACTAGCGAAGAGACCCAGTACTTC. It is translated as CASSETSEETQYF.